Each of the 14 T cell receptor beta chains below was sequenced from the same sample in a study of cytomegalovirus exposure and HLA in healthy donors. 13 Jbeta primers and 60 Vbeta primers were used for the PCR. Sequencing used immunoSEQ multiplex PCR; TCRdb keeps in-frame clones, though not all of them. The sample holds around 190,000 clones, 70% to 75% seen once. Specimen: PBMCs. Receptor source: a man aged 25-40 years in good health and CMV-seropositive.

The chain is built from TRBV7-2 and TRBJ2-3; TRBD1 matches at 9 bases. The V segment lost 10 bases and the J segment 0 bases; nucleotides outside the gene matches: 8. Germline values: CDR1 SGHTA, CDR2 FQGNSA. The CDR3 runs to 15 residues. The CDR3 bases are TGTGCCACCCGTACCGGGACAGGGAGCACAGATACGCAGTATTTT. Its protein is CATRTGTGSTDTQYF.

The CDR3 nucleotides read TGTGCCAGCAGTTACTCTAGGGGTAATGAAAAACTGTTTTTT. Protein: CASSYSRGNEKLFF. V and J are TRBV6-5 and TRBJ1-4; a possible D gene is TRBD1 (5 bases). The CDR3 loop spans 14 amino acids. Trimming pared 0 bases from V and 4 bases from J, leaving 6 bases between. Per germline, CDR1 MNHEY and CDR2 SVGAGI.

The gene calls are TRBV6-5 and TRBJ1-5; 7 bases agree with TRBD1. The germline V gene encodes CDR1 MNHEY and CDR2 SVGAGI. V dropped 0 bases and J dropped 6; count of bases not matched to a gene: 5. The length of the CDR3 is 15 residues. The CDR3 spells CASSYSGGASQPQHF. The CDR3 DNA reads TGTGCCAGCAGTTACTCAGGGGGCGCGAGTCAGCCCCAGCATTTT.

The DNA of the CDR3 is TGCGCCAGCAGCCGCGGGGGCCTTCGGGGCACCGGGGAGCTGTTTTTT. It translates to CASSRGGLRGTGELFF. The chain employs TRBV5-1 and TRBJ2-2, with a weak D call TRBD2 (7 bases). The CDR3 is 16 residues long. V shed 4 bases and J shed 4 bases, with 17 bases lying between them. Per the germline V gene, CDR1 is SGHRS and CDR2 is YFSETQ.

The chain combines TRBV28 with TRBJ1-2; D is ambiguous. The length of the CDR3 is 11 residues. V lost 4 bases, J lost 4 bases, and 4 bases lay in between. Germline V CDR1 and CDR2: MDHEN, SYDVKM. CDR3 DNA sequence: TGTGCCAGCAGTTCCAGCTATGGCTACACCTTC. Encoded protein: CASSSSYGYTF.

The V call is TRBV7-2, the J call TRBJ1-6; 7 bases align to TRBD1. The CDR3 is made up of 15 amino acids. The trim removed 7 bases at V and 7 bases at J, leaving 10 bases unmatched. Germline CDR1 SGHTA, CDR2 FQGNSA. The DNA of the CDR3 is TGTGCCAGCAACATGGGTACAGGGGTGAATTCACCCCTCCACTTT. Encoded protein: CASNMGTGVNSPLHF. Based on the CDR3 plus reference TRBV7-2 and TRBJ1-6, the full variable domain is GAGVSQSPSNKVTEKGKDVELRCDPISGHTALYWYRQSLGQGLEFLIYFQGNSAPDKSGLPSDRFSAERTGGSVSTLTIQRTQQEDSAVYLCASNMGTGVNSPLHFGNGTRLTVT.

In its sample, this clone was seen a few times. The chain joins TRBV30 to TRBJ2-4, with 7 bases lining up with TRBD2. The CDR3 contains 12 residues. Germline V gene data show CDR1 as GTSNPN and CDR2 as SVGIG (reference sequence). V shed 3 bases and J 7 bases; nucleotides not matched to a gene: 3. The CDR3 region has the DNA TGTGCCTGGAGGACAGCGGGGAACATTCAGTACTTC. Translated: CAWRTAGNIQYF.

This chain uses TRBV27 with TRBJ1-1; D possibly corresponds to TRBD1 (6 bases). The CDR3 contains 20 residues. Per germline, CDR1 MNHEY and CDR2 SMNVEV (reference sequence). V was cut by 0 bases and J by 4 bases, with 27 bases left in between. CDR3 sequence reads: CASSLSRGGPHQRLVTEAFF. CDR3 DNA: TGTGCCAGCAGTTTATCGAGGGGGGGCCCCCATCAGAGACTGGTCACTGAAGCTTTCTTT.

This chain links TRBV5-1 with TRBJ2-2, with 7 bases aligning to TRBD1. Germline lookup yields CDR1 SGHRS and CDR2 YFSETQ. V was pared by 5 bases and J by 4 bases, with 8 bases of the junction left unmatched. The CDR3 totals 15 residues. The CDR3 here is CASRGPAGGTGELFF. The CDR3 coding sequence is TGCGCCAGCAGGGGCCCCGCAGGGGGCACCGGGGAGCTGTTTTTT.

The chain recombines TRBV7-9 with TRBJ1-5; D is unclear. Between the trimmed V and J ends, which lost 1 base and 6 bases, there was a span of 7 bases. This CDR3 spans 13 amino acids. Germline lookup yields CDR1 SEHNR and CDR2 FQNEAQ (reference sequence). CDR3 region: CASSLGGGQPQHF. The DNA for the CDR3 is TGTGCCAGCAGCTTAGGGGGAGGTCAGCCCCAGCATTTT.

As concerns this clone: Other DNA sequences in this specimen translate into the identical CDR3. The chain links TRBV4-3 to TRBJ2-7, with 8 nucleotides matching TRBD1. This CDR3 has 14 amino acids. The germline V gene has CDR1 LGHNA and CDR2 YSLEER. V lost 0 bases, J lost 2 bases, and 0 bases stayed unmatched. CDR3 amino acids: CASSQDRGPYEQYF. CDR3 bases: TGCGCCAGCAGCCAAGACAGGGGGCCCTACGAGCAGTACTTC.

The chain links TRBV21-1 to TRBJ1-5. TRBV21-1 is reported as a pseudogene. The CDR3 totals 16 residues. This CDR3 is CASSKCGDRVNQPQHF. The CDR3 bases are TGTGCCAGCAGCAAATGCGGGGATCGGGTCAATCAGCCCCAGCATTTT.

This chain uses TRBV7-3 with TRBJ2-7; 7 positions agree with TRBD1. The CDR3 consists of 14 residues. Germline V gene lookup returns CDR1 SGHTA and CDR2 FQGTGA. J gave up 5 bases and V 5 bases, and 9 bases lay outside the gene matches. CDR3 nucleotides: TGTGCCAGCAGCCTAGACAGGGAAGGTCACGAGCAGTACTTC. It encodes CASSLDREGHEQYF.

The rearrangement uses TRBV6-6 and TRBJ1-5; D ambiguous. Germline V gene sequence: CDR1 MNHNY, CDR2 SVGAGI (reference sequence). Trimming left V 7 bases short and J 7 bases short, with 11 bases between. The length of the CDR3 is 12 residues. CDR3 nucleotides: TGTGCCAGCATGGGAGGGAACCAGCCCCAGCATTTT. Its protein is CASMGGNQPQHF.